The entry that follows covers one T cell receptor (beta chain) sequence. Its target is unknown. The source of the sample is a study of radiotherapy plus CTLA-4 blockade in lung cancer. In the study overall: Disease control reached around 30%, with objective responses in 15% to 20%. Study results and caveats: The best predictor of response was reported to be early blood T cell clone dynamics, with interferon-beta. TCR clones originating in tumors grew in number in blood after radiotherapy plus ipilimumab.

Only in-frame clones appear in the TCRdb table, and some are missing; sequencing was by immunoSEQ multiplex PCR. The repertoire holds 75,000 to 100,000 clones, with approximately 86% as singletons. The germline CDR1 and CDR2 sequences are LNHNV and YYDKDF (reference sequence). The CDR3 has 13 residues. V was cut by 0 bases and J by 6 bases, with 8 bases left in between. Material: peripheral blood, obtained from a patient treated with radiotherapy plus ipilimumab. This rearrangement joins TRBV15 to TRBJ1-2; the D is unclear. This TCR was recovered from a human donor with non-small cell lung cancer that progressed on radiotherapy plus ipilimumab. The CDR3 protein is CATSRDLANGYTF. The CDR3 DNA sequence: TGTGCCACCAGCAGAGATTTGGCAAATGGCTACACCTTC.